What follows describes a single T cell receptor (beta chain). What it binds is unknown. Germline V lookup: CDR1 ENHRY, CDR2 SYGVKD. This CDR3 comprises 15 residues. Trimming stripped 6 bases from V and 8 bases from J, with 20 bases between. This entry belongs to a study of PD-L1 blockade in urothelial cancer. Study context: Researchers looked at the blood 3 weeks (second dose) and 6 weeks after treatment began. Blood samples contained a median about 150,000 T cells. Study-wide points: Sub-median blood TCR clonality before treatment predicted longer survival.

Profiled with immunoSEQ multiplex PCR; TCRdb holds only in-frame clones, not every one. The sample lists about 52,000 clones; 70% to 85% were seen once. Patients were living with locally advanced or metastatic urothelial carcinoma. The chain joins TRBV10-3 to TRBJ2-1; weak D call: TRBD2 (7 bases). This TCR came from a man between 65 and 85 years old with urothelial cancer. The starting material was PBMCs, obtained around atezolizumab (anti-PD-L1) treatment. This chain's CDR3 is CAIRAEAGWTDEQFF. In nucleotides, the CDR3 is TGTGCCATCAGGGCTGAAGCGGGGTGGACAGATGAGCAGTTCTTC.